This T cell receptor beta chain was documented in a study of blood T cell repertoires in COVID-19. Turning to the study itself: Spain, Italy and the United States supplied samples that represented acute and convalescent COVID-19. PBMCs, B-cell-depleted T cells, or T cells provided the cDNA or gDNA that made up the material.

Sequencing was performed with immunoSEQ multiplex PCR; in TCRdb, only in-frame clones are kept and a portion is missing. The profile shows hundreds of thousands of clones, around 87% of them singletons. Participants were aged 18 to 89 years, lived in some 23 US areas, and enrolled virtually. Cohorts were based on clinical histories the participants reported. The germline V gene encodes CDR1 MDHEN and CDR2 SYDVKM. There are 13 residues in the CDR3. V was cut by 2 bases and J by 4 bases, with 6 bases left in between. This clone occurred a few times. The chain has TRBV28 and TRBJ1-3; D is unresolved. Sequences were obtained from PBMCs or T cells enriched from blood (not recorded which). The receptor comes from a man in his forties or fifties in a cohort exposed to, infected with or recovered from COVID-19 (not recorded which). The CDR3 coding sequence is TGTGCCAGCAGTTTACCACAGGGAAACACCATATATTTT. Translated, it gives CASSLPQGNTIYF. Using reference TRBV28 and TRBJ1-3 for the parts outside the CDR3, the full variable domain is DVKVTQSSRYLVKRTGEKVFLECVQDMDHENMFWYRQDPGLGLRLIYFSYDVKMKEKGDIPEGYSVSREKKERFSLILESASTNQTSMYLCASSLPQGNTIYFGEGSWLTVV.